The rows below give T cell receptor beta chains drawn from one sample of a study of blood T cell repertoires in COVID-19. The data were produced by immunoSEQ multiplex PCR, yet TCRdb's version contains in-frame clones alone and is incomplete. The data show 250,000 to 350,000 clones, with about 85% seen just once and about 1% held by the top ten. The material sequenced was peripheral blood. The source of these receptors is a human donor with COVID-19, enrolled during active disease. The donor label of this sample is uncertain. Each CDR3 is given with its conserved first and last residue.

>TRBV20-1
CSARGPPRWF
>TRBV5-6
CASSLGTAATYSNQPQHF
>TRBV28
CASSIPPSSYEQYF
>TRBV9
CASSPSGGTGYGYTF
>TRBV20-1
CSAPRSYEQYF
>TRBV18
CASSPDGRGIYGYTF
>TRBV11-2
CASTLSGRWAEQFF
>TRBV5-1
CASSLGTGDYGYTF
>TRBV7-9
CASSLALGAGGIETQYF
>TRBV30
CAWTTGVSYEQFF
>TRBV7-9
CASSPGETGINQPQHF
>TRBV6-5
CASSPRRQRDTIYF
>TRBV6-5
CASSYGGAAAQHF
>TRBV28
CASSSQTSGRYADTQYF
>TRBV6-6
CASRPLTGGNEQFF
>TRBV28
CASSSHQGNTEAFF
>TRBV28
CASSLSHRVVGGYTF
>TRBV2
CASSERTGGPEAFF
>TRBV19
CASRSDRDQPQHF
>TRBV5-4
CASSYTSGPYNEQFF
>TRBV5-1
CASSLYSGPEAFF
>TRBV5-6
CASSGASGAGNEQFF
>TRBV5-1
CASSTGLGQETQYF
>TRBV10-3
CAISEWGGNNQPQHF
>TRBV28
CASTPGSNFPPLHF
>TRBV9
CASSPAGIWDTEAFF
>TRBV12-3/TRBV12-4
CASSLYGYTEAFF
>TRBV28
CASRRSGLAGLEQYF
>TRBV5-1
CASSFSGTKNTEAFF
>TRBV7-3
CASSPIAGWGYEQYF
>TRBV19
CASSIVVGGAGKDGYTF
>TRBV19
CASSIDSQETQYF
>TRBV9
CASSAQTGNSPLHF
>TRBV5-1
CASSKSGSSYNEQFF
>TRBV6-2/TRBV6-3
CASSYTGAGVGTDTQYF
>TRBV6-5
CASSYSNEAGGDGYTF
>TRBV6-2/TRBV6-3
CASSYSGAYNEQFF
>TRBV5-1
CASSLSRVNEQFF
>TRBV15
CATSRGPYGYTF
>TRBV27
CASSRDRLYGYTF
>TRBV5-1
CASSLQGGYEQYF
>TRBV10-3
CAIKSGRDTDTQYF
>TRBV21-1
CASFIRQGTRGPKTNYGYTF
>TRBV9
CASSPSRGRVSTDTQYF
>TRBV5-5
CASSLAGRQEAFF
>TRBV14
CASSQANSFYEQYF
>TRBV27
CASGTLNYGYTF
>TRBV30
CACVAGGSNYEQYF
>TRBV11-2
CASSSGTGYTEAFF
>TRBV10-3
CAISDSTSAEQFF
>TRBV30
CAWSGQGWGNSPLHF
>TRBV24-1
CATSDYLYGYTF
>TRBV19
CASSASGQGRNQPQHF
>TRBV6-1
CASSDGTGGMNTEAFF
>TRBV5-1
CASSSTGSPEAFF
>TRBV3-1/TRBV3-2
CASSRFRHQNIQYF